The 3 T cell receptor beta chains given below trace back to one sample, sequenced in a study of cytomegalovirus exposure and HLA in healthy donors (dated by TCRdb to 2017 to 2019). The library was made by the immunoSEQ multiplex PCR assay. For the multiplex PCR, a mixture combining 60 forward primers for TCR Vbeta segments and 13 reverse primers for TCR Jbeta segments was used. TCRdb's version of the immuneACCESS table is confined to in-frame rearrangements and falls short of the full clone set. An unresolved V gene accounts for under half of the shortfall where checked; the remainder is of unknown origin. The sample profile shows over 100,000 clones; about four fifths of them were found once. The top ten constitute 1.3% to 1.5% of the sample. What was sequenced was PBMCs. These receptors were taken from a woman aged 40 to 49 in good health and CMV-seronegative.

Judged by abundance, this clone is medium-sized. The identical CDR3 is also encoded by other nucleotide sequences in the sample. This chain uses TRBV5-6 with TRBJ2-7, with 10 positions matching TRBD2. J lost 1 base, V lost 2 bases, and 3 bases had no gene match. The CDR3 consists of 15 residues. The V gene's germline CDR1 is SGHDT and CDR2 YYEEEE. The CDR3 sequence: CASSFPSGSSYEQYF. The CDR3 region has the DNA TGTGCCAGCAGCTTCCCTAGCGGGAGTTCCTACGAGCAGTACTTC. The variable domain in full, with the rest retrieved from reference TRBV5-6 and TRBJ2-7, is DAGVTQSPTHLIKTRGQQVTLRCSPKSGHDTVSWYQQALGQGPQFIFQYYEEEERQRGNFPDRFSGHQFPNYSSELNVNALLLGDSALYLCASSFPSGSSYEQYFGPGTRLTVT.

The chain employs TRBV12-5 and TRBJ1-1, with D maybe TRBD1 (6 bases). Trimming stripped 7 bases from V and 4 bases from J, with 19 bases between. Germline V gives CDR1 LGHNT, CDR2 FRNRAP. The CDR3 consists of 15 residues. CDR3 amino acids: CASAIGAGVATEAFF. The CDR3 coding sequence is TGTGCTAGTGCCATAGGGGCAGGGGTCGCCACTGAAGCTTTCTTT.

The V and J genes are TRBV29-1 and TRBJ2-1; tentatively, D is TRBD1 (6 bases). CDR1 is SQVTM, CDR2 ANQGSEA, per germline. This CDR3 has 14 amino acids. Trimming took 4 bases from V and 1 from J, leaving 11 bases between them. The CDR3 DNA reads TGCAGCGTTGCCGGGACATCTTCCTACAATGAGCAGTTCTTC. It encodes CSVAGTSSYNEQFF.